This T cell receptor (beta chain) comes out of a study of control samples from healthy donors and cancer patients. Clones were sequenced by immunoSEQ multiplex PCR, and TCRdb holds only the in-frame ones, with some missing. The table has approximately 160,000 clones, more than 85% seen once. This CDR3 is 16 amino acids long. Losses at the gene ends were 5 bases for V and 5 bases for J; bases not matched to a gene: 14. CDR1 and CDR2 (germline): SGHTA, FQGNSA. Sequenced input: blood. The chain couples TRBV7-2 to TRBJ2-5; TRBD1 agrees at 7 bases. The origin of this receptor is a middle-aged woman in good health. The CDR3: CASSPGNGTVMETQYF. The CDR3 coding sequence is TGTGCCAGCAGCCCCGGTAACGGGACAGTTATGGAGACCCAGTACTTC.